Following are 21 T cell receptor beta chains from one sample sequenced in a study of blood T cell repertoires in COVID-19. Some clones are missing from TCRdb's copy, which holds only in-frame ones; the method was immunoSEQ multiplex PCR. The data show around 120,000 clones, 90% seen once. The sequenced sample was peripheral blood. Source of these receptors: a man in his sixties with COVID-19, enrolled during active disease.

J is TRBJ1-1 and V is TRBV5-8, with TRBD1 identical over 10 bases. V shed 4 bases and J 0 bases; nucleotides not matched to a gene: 6. The germline V gene has CDR1 SGHTS and CDR2 YDEGEE. The CDR3 is 16 amino acids. The CDR3 nucleotides read TGTGCCAGCAGCCAAGGACAGGGGGGGATGAACACTGAAGCTTTCTTT. Encoded protein: CASSQGQGGMNTEAFF.

Only a few counts were recorded for this clone. This chain links TRBV6-5 with TRBJ1-4; possibly TRBD1 for D (5 bases). The V and J ends lost 0 bases and 10 bases respectively, with 9 bases between them. This CDR3 spans 13 amino acids. Germline-derived CDR1 and CDR2 are MNHEY and SVGAGI. The DNA of the CDR3 is TGTGCCAGCAGTTACTCGGGGGGTGGAAAACTGTTTTTT. This codes for CASSYSGGGKLFF.

The chain is built from TRBV3-1 (or the pseudogene TRBV3-2) and TRBJ1-2; D is possibly TRBD1 (5 bases). Germline V gene sequence: CDR1 LGHDT, CDR2 YNNKEL (reference sequence). Trimming removed 4 bases at V and 0 bases at J, with 12 bases between. CDR3 size: 15 residues. DNA of the CDR3: TGTGCCAGCAGCCCGTGGGGCATCTCTAACTATGGCTACACCTTC. It translates to CASSPWGISNYGYTF.

V gene TRBV6-2 or TRBV6-3 combines with J gene TRBJ2-3; perhaps TRBD2 as D (5 bases). CDR1 is MNHEY, CDR2 SVGEGT, per germline. There are 16 residues in the CDR3. Trimming removed 0 bases at V and 2 bases at J, with 12 bases between. The CDR3 sequence: CASSYSQGSNTDTQYF. The CDR3 DNA sequence: TGTGCCAGCAGTTACTCCCAAGGGAGCAACACAGATACGCAGTATTTT.

This clone was detected only once. The rearrangement links TRBV9 to TRBJ1-1; 10 nucleotides agree with TRBD1. CDR1 is SGDLS, CDR2 YYNGEE, per germline. The CDR3 has 14 amino acids. V shed 4 bases and J 7 bases; nucleotides not matched to a gene: 7. The CDR3 is CASSPTTGGGEAFF. CDR3 bases: TGTGCCAGCAGCCCGACGACAGGGGGCGGTGAAGCTTTCTTT.

The sample holds one count of this clone. The genes are TRBV3-1 (or the pseudogene TRBV3-2) and TRBJ1-6, with 7 bases identical to TRBD1. Trimming cost V 3 bases and J 10 bases; bases outside gene matches: 6. This CDR3 spans 14 amino acids. Germline CDR1 and CDR2: LGHDT and YNNKEL (reference sequence). The CDR3 here is CASSHRDRASPLHF. The CDR3, as DNA: TGTGCCAGCAGCCACCGGGACAGAGCCTCACCCCTCCACTTT.

The CDR3 reads CSVAPGAYEQYF. CDR3 coding DNA: TGCAGCGTTGCACCCGGAGCCTACGAGCAGTACTTC. The V call is TRBV29-1, the J call TRBJ2-7; no firm D call. Germline assignment: CDR1 SQVTM and CDR2 ANQGSEA. The CDR3 extends over 12 amino acids. V lost 4 bases to trimming and J lost 2 bases, with 9 bases between them.

This chain uses TRBV5-1 with TRBJ2-7, with a tentative D call TRBD1 (7 bases). With 3 bases removed from V and 8 bases from J, the gap between germline ends came to 15 bases. This CDR3 spans 13 amino acids. Germline V gene sequence: CDR1 SGHRS, CDR2 YFSETQ. CDR3 DNA sequence: TGCGCCAGCAGCTCCGGACAGGAGGGACAGCAGTACTTC. Residues: CASSSGQEGQQYF.

The chain has TRBV6-1 and TRBJ2-7; TRBD1 aligns across 8 bases. The junction had 8 bases not matched to a gene; V was cut back by 3 bases and J by 4 bases. Per germline, CDR1 MNHNS and CDR2 SASEGT. This CDR3 is built from 15 residues. The CDR3 DNA is TGTGCCAGCAGTGAGGGACAGGCCATCGATTACGAGCAGTACTTC. Protein: CASSEGQAIDYEQYF.

The chain is built from TRBV19 and TRBJ1-1; D unclear. Germline-derived CDR1 and CDR2 are LNHDA and SQIVND (reference sequence). This CDR3 has 16 residues. Trimming cost V 1 base and J 0 bases, with 12 bases left between them. As DNA, the CDR3 is TGTGCCAGTAGTATAGGTAACAGTGAAATGAACACTGAAGCTTTCTTT. This translates into CASSIGNSEMNTEAFF. Looking up the rest from reference TRBV19 and TRBJ1-1 gives the full variable domain: DGGITQSPKYLFRKEGQNVTLSCEQNLNHDAMYWYRQDPGQGLRLIYYSQIVNDFQKGDIAEGYSVSREKKESFPLTVTSAQKNPTAFYLCASSIGNSEMNTEAFFGQGTRLTVV.

This chain uses TRBV3-1 (or the pseudogene TRBV3-2) with TRBJ2-5; 8 nucleotides line up with TRBD1. The CDR3 loop spans 15 amino acids. The J segment lost 5 bases and the V segment lost 3 bases, leaving 8 bases of the junction unmatched. Per germline, CDR1 LGHDT and CDR2 YNNKEL (reference sequence). The CDR3 DNA sequence: TGTGCCAGCAGCCATCCGGACAGGGCCGGGGAGACCCAGTACTTC. Its protein product is CASSHPDRAGETQYF.

The J gene is TRBJ2-1, the V gene TRBV29-1; a weak D match, TRBD1 (6 bases). This CDR3 contains 16 residues. With 0 bases removed from V and 5 bases from J, the gap between germline ends came to 17 bases. Germline lookup yields CDR1 SQVTM and CDR2 ANQGSEA. In nucleotides, the CDR3 is TGCAGCGTTGAAGATCGAAGGGGGAGTCCCCACAATGAGCAGTTCTTC. Translated, it gives CSVEDRRGSPHNEQFF.

This chain uses TRBV2 with TRBJ1-1, with D tentatively TRBD1 (5 bases). Per germline, CDR1 SNHLY and CDR2 FYNNEI. The CDR3 extends over 13 amino acids. Trimming left V 3 bases short and J 5 bases short, with 10 bases between. CDR3: CASSEAGYTEAFF. As DNA, the CDR3 is TGTGCCAGCAGTGAGGCAGGGTATACTGAAGCTTTCTTT.

The chain combines TRBV18 with TRBJ2-3; TRBD1 agrees at 8 bases. V gave up 6 bases and J gave up 3 bases; unmatched junction bases: 8. CDR1 and CDR2 from the germline V gene are KGHSH and LQKENI. CDR3 length: 15 amino acids. Here the CDR3 DNA reads TGTGCCAGCTCCCCCTGGACAGGGCGGACAGATACGCAGTATTTT. Translated, it gives CASSPWTGRTDTQYF.

The chain employs TRBV11-3 and TRBJ1-1, with D possibly matching TRBD1 (6 bases). The CDR3 runs to 14 residues. V was clipped by 4 bases and J by 3 bases, with 12 bases between them. Per germline, CDR1 SGHNT and CDR2 YENEEA. The CDR3 nucleotides read TGTGCCAGCAGCTCTGGACGGACAGACACTGAAGCTTTCTTT. It specifies CASSSGRTDTEAFF.

This chain uses TRBV9 with TRBJ2-1, with TRBD2 identical over 11 bases. Germline trimming cut 1 base from V and 4 bases from J; bases unmatched to any gene: 1. Germline V gene data show CDR1 as SGDLS and CDR2 as YYNGEE. The CDR3 is 15 residues long. For the CDR3, the DNA is TGTGCCAGCAGCGTAAGACTAGCGGGATACAATGAGCAGTTCTTC. Amino acids: CASSVRLAGYNEQFF.

In its sample, this clone was seen once. The chain couples TRBV10-3 to TRBJ1-5, with D hard to call. V gave up 4 bases and J gave up 4 bases, with 14 bases separating them. CDR3 length equals 15 residues. Germline V gives CDR1 ENHRY, CDR2 SYGVKD. Here the CDR3 DNA reads TGTGCCATCAGTGCCGAGGCAGCTTTAAATCAGCCCCAGCATTTT. It yields the protein CAISAEAALNQPQHF.

J is TRBJ2-2 and V is TRBV7-9; 7 nucleotides line up with TRBD1. The germline gives CDR1 SEHNR, CDR2 FQNEAQ (reference sequence). V shed 4 bases and J 1 base; nucleotides not matched to a gene: 15. CDR3 length: 19 amino acids. The CDR3 DNA reads TGTGCCAGCAGCTCCCTCCTGGGACAGCGTCTGAGGAACACCGGGGAGCTGTTTTTT. The encoded protein is CASSSLLGQRLRNTGELFF. Combining the CDR3 with reference TRBV7-9 and TRBJ2-2 gives the whole variable domain DTGVSQNPRHKITKRGQNVTFRCDPISEHNRLYWYRQTLGQGPEFLTYFQNEAQLEKSRLLSDRFSAERPKGSFSTLEIQRTEQGDSAMYLCASSSLLGQRLRNTGELFFGEGSRLTVL.

The chain links TRBV7-9 to TRBJ2-2; D gene uncertain. The germline gives CDR1 SEHNR, CDR2 FQNEAQ (reference sequence). V was clipped by 5 bases and J by 5 bases, with 12 bases between them. CDR3 length: 14 amino acids. CDR3 coding DNA: TGTGCCAGCAGCCCGAGTAGTCATACCGGGGAGCTGTTTTTT. Translation gives CASSPSSHTGELFF.

This rearrangement joins TRBV11-2 to TRBJ2-5, with 10 nucleotides matching TRBD1. This CDR3 spans 15 amino acids. CDR1 SGHAT and CDR2 FQNNGV come from the germline V gene. Trimming took 8 bases from V and 4 from J; bases not matched to a gene: 10. This CDR3 reads CASYQTGGFGETQYF. The CDR3 DNA sequence: TGTGCCAGCTACCAGACAGGGGGCTTCGGAGAGACCCAGTACTTC.

The rearrangement uses TRBV2 and TRBJ1-1; D call uncertain. The CDR3 has 14 amino acids. Trimming stripped 5 bases from V and 1 base from J, with 11 bases between. Germline CDR1 and CDR2: SNHLY and FYNNEI. The CDR3 nucleotides read TGTGCCAGCAGTTATGACTTGGGGAACACTGAAGCTTTCTTT. It specifies CASSYDLGNTEAFF.